Sequencing of this T cell receptor (beta chain) was carried out in a study of T cell changes during pregnancy in multiple sclerosis. V was clipped by 5 bases and J by 10 bases, with 18 bases between them. CDR1 and CDR2 from the germline V gene are LNHDA and SQIVND (reference sequence). CDR3 length equals 15 residues. Profiling relied on immunoSEQ multiplex PCR, and the TCRdb table lists in-frame clones only, not all of them. This table holds around 70,000 clones, roughly 89% found once. The V gene is TRBV19, the J gene TRBJ1-6; weak D call: TRBD1 (6 bases). Sequenced material: peripheral blood, taken in the second trimester of pregnancy. This TCR was recovered from a female donor with multiple sclerosis, enrolled in a pregnancy study. This CDR3 is CASSLSTGSGSPLHF. The CDR3 coding sequence is TGTGCCAGTAGTCTCTCGACAGGTTCAGGATCACCCCTCCACTTT.